Below, one T cell receptor (beta chain) is given with its context. Trimming left V 2 bases short and J 2 bases short, with 16 bases between. Germline CDR1 and CDR2: MDHEN and SYDVKM. This CDR3 is built from 16 residues. In the authors' workflow: Amplification of reference gene primers was used by the study to estimate nucleated cell counts. The assay was immunoSEQ multiplex PCR, and TCRdb's table has in-frame clones only and misses some. The DNA was the basis for D and trimming; V, J and clone size are from that table. The sample has 250,000 or so clones, approximately 90% seen once. This entry comes from a study of blood T cell repertoires in COVID-19. Across 20 to 25 US areas, participants ranged in age from roughly 18 to 95 years. Allocation to cohorts depended on clinical history reported by the participants. In the 2 weeks before study entry, exposed participants met a COVID-19 case, which was PCR-confirmed or clinician-diagnosed.

Sequenced material: PBMCs or T cells enriched from blood (not recorded which). This TCR came from a man in his forties who had been exposed to COVID-19. This chain connects TRBV28 to TRBJ2-7; D may be TRBD2 (6 bases). The CDR3 protein is CASSLPLGTGAYEQYF. In DNA form, the CDR3 reads TGTGCCAGCAGTTTACCCTTGGGAACGGGAGCCTACGAGCAGTACTTC.